Listed below are T cell receptor beta chains from one sample, sequenced in a study of tissue T cells after allogeneic stem cell transplantation. Repertoires were generated with immunoSEQ multiplex PCR, while TCRdb's copy carries only in-frame clones and drops some. The sample consists of some 9,000 clones, 56% of them appearing once. The specimen was tissue from the jejunum, collected at autopsy. The receptor source for this set is a female donor over 55 with lung cancer. Both conserved end residues are part of each CDR3. Fields, in order: V gene, J gene, clone size, D gene, CDR3 protein, CDR3 DNA. D genes are given only for firm matches. Some rows have no size entry. The others give once, few or many, or a class for an expanded clone.

V gene: TRBV24-1; J gene: TRBJ1-4; clone size: once; D gene: NA; CDR3 protein: CAAGSPGNEKLFF; CDR3 DNA: TGTGCCGCCGGGTCCCCGGGTAATGAAAAACTGTTTTTT
V gene: TRBV4-1; J gene: TRBJ1-1; clone size: NA; D gene: NA; CDR3 protein: CASSQPNGGTEAFF; CDR3 DNA: TGCGCCAGCAGCCAGCCCAACGGGGGCACTGAAGCTTTCTTT
V gene: TRBV7-8; J gene: TRBJ2-5; clone size: NA; D gene: NA; CDR3 protein: CASGNGQPRGQETQYF; CDR3 DNA: TGTGCCAGCGGGAATGGACAGCCCCGAGGCCAAGAGACCCAGTACTTC
V gene: TRBV4-1; J gene: TRBJ1-5; clone size: few; D gene: TRBD1; CDR3 protein: CASSQLTGQGLSTQHF; CDR3 DNA: TGCGCCAGCAGCCAACTAACAGGACAGGGCCTGTCGACCCAGCATTTT
V gene: TRBV7-9; J gene: TRBJ2-1; clone size: NA; D gene: NA; CDR3 protein: CASSLDQSESSYNEQFF; CDR3 DNA: TGTGCCAGCAGCTTAGACCAAAGCGAGAGCTCCTACAATGAGCAGTTCTTC
V gene: TRBV11-3; J gene: TRBJ2-1; clone size: NA; D gene: NA; CDR3 protein: CASSDGSYNEQFF; CDR3 DNA: TGTGCCAGCAGCGACGGGTCCTACAATGAGCAGTTCTTC
V gene: TRBV4-2; J gene: TRBJ1-4; clone size: NA; D gene: NA; CDR3 protein: CASSQDGRTNEKLFF; CDR3 DNA: TGTGCCAGCAGCCAAGACGGGCGGACTAATGAAAAACTGTTTTTT
V gene: TRBV30; J gene: TRBJ2-7; clone size: NA; D gene: NA; CDR3 protein: CAWSVYARSEQYF; CDR3 DNA: TGTGCCTGGAGTGTATATGCCCGGTCCGAGCAGTACTTC
V gene: TRBV6-1; J gene: TRBJ1-5; clone size: large; D gene: NA; CDR3 protein: CASSELGEWQPQHF; CDR3 DNA: TGTGCCAGCAGTGAATTGGGGGAATGGCAGCCCCAGCATTTT
V gene: TRBV5-1; J gene: TRBJ2-2; clone size: NA; D gene: NA; CDR3 protein: CASSLAGTPNTGELFF; CDR3 DNA: TGCGCCAGCAGCTTGGCAGGGACTCCGAACACCGGGGAGCTGTTTTTT
V gene: TRBV2; J gene: TRBJ1-1; clone size: NA; D gene: NA; CDR3 protein: CASTLRGFRAEAFF; CDR3 DNA: TGTGCCAGCACTCTCCGGGGGTTCCGCGCTGAAGCTTTCTTT
V gene: TRBV19; J gene: TRBJ1-2; clone size: NA; D gene: NA; CDR3 protein: CASTDADGYTF; CDR3 DNA: TGTGCCAGTACGGACGCAGATGGCTACACCTTC
V gene: TRBV28; J gene: TRBJ2-7; clone size: NA; D gene: NA; CDR3 protein: CASRGAGGERSYEQYF; CDR3 DNA: TGTGCCAGCAGGGGAGCAGGAGGAGAACGCTCCTACGAGCAGTACTTC
V gene: TRBV7-9; J gene: TRBJ2-5; clone size: NA; D gene: TRBD2; CDR3 protein: CASSLRGGVTSGRPETQYF; CDR3 DNA: TGTGCCAGCAGCTTGAGAGGAGGAGTCACTAGCGGGCGACCAGAGACCCAGTACTTC
V gene: TRBV19; J gene: TRBJ1-4; clone size: few; D gene: NA; CDR3 protein: CASSTSGAPNEKLFF; CDR3 DNA: TGTGCCAGTAGTACGTCGGGTGCCCCTAATGAAAAACTGTTTTTT
V gene: TRBV5-5; J gene: TRBJ2-7; clone size: NA; D gene: TRBD2; CDR3 protein: CASSPGGLSSYEQYF; CDR3 DNA: TGTGCCAGCAGCCCCGGGGGGTTAAGCTCCTACGAGCAGTACTTC
V gene: TRBV6-6; J gene: TRBJ2-2; clone size: NA; D gene: TRBD2; CDR3 protein: CASSSLGRDTGELFF; CDR3 DNA: TGTGCCAGCAGTTCTCTCGGGAGGGACACCGGGGAGCTGTTTTTT
V gene: TRBV14; J gene: TRBJ2-3; clone size: NA; D gene: NA; CDR3 protein: CASSFGGGATDTQYF; CDR3 DNA: TGTGCCAGCAGCTTTGGAGGGGGAGCCACAGATACGCAGTATTTT
V gene: TRBV12-3/TRBV12-4; J gene: TRBJ1-1; clone size: NA; D gene: NA; CDR3 protein: CASKRDMNTEAFF; CDR3 DNA: TGTGCCAGCAAGCGGGACATGAACACTGAAGCTTTCTTT
V gene: TRBV27; J gene: TRBJ1-1; clone size: NA; D gene: NA; CDR3 protein: CASSTGDTEAFF; CDR3 DNA: TGTGCCAGCAGTACGGGTGACACTGAAGCTTTCTTT
V gene: TRBV11-3; J gene: TRBJ1-1; clone size: NA; D gene: NA; CDR3 protein: CASSPVGRSEAFF; CDR3 DNA: TGTGCCAGCAGCCCAGTGGGGCGGTCCGAAGCTTTCTTT
V gene: TRBV5-4; J gene: TRBJ2-5; clone size: once; D gene: NA; CDR3 protein: CASSLKETQYF; CDR3 DNA: TGTGCCAGCAGCTTGAAAGAGACCCAGTACTTC
V gene: TRBV4-3; J gene: TRBJ1-1; clone size: NA; D gene: NA; CDR3 protein: CASSQGNRRLEAFF; CDR3 DNA: TGCGCCAGCAGCCAGGGTAACAGGCGTCTTGAAGCTTTCTTT
V gene: TRBV11-2; J gene: TRBJ2-3; clone size: few; D gene: NA; CDR3 protein: CASSEVGGIGDTQYF; CDR3 DNA: TGTGCCAGCAGCGAGGTGGGCGGGATCGGAGATACGCAGTATTTT
V gene: TRBV6-9; J gene: TRBJ1-4; clone size: NA; D gene: NA; CDR3 protein: CARSGGSVGKLFF; CDR3 DNA: TGTGCCAGGTCCGGGGGTTCGGTTGGGAAACTGTTTTTT
V gene: TRBV5-1; J gene: TRBJ2-5; clone size: NA; D gene: NA; CDR3 protein: CASRWALVKETQYF; CDR3 DNA: TGCGCCAGCAGGTGGGCACTGGTGAAAGAGACCCAGTACTTC
V gene: TRBV7-2; J gene: TRBJ1-2; clone size: NA; D gene: NA; CDR3 protein: CASSLSGNLNYGYTF; CDR3 DNA: TGTGCCAGCAGCTTGTCGGGCAATCTGAACTATGGCTACACCTTC
V gene: TRBV5-1; J gene: TRBJ2-3; clone size: NA; D gene: TRBD2; CDR3 protein: CASSPGGGTDTQYF; CDR3 DNA: TGCGCCAGCAGCCCCGGGGGGGGCACAGATACGCAGTATTTT
V gene: TRBV6-2/TRBV6-3; J gene: TRBJ2-5; clone size: NA; D gene: NA; CDR3 protein: CASSYASLYSTQYF; CDR3 DNA: TGTGCCAGCAGTTACGCAAGCCTATACTCGACCCAGTACTTC
V gene: TRBV5-1; J gene: TRBJ2-1; clone size: few; D gene: TRBD1; CDR3 protein: CASSLGQVYNEQFF; CDR3 DNA: TGCGCCAGCAGCCTAGGACAGGTTTACAATGAGCAGTTCTTC
V gene: TRBV30; J gene: TRBJ1-5; clone size: NA; D gene: TRBD1; CDR3 protein: CAWSRTGGTDQPQHF; CDR3 DNA: TGTGCCTGGAGTCGGACAGGGGGAACCGATCAGCCCCAGCATTTT
V gene: TRBV6-5; J gene: TRBJ2-1; clone size: few; D gene: TRBD1; CDR3 protein: CASSYGRTGHNEQFF; CDR3 DNA: TGTGCCAGCAGTTATGGTAGGACAGGGCACAATGAGCAGTTCTTC
V gene: TRBV11-2; J gene: TRBJ2-3; clone size: few; D gene: TRBD1; CDR3 protein: CASSLGTGGTDTQYF; CDR3 DNA: TGTGCCAGCAGCTTAGGGACAGGGGGCACAGATACGCAGTATTTT
V gene: TRBV2; J gene: TRBJ1-1; clone size: NA; D gene: NA; CDR3 protein: CASSAQTYTEAFF; CDR3 DNA: TGTGCCAGCAGTGCGCAGACCTACACTGAAGCTTTCTTT
V gene: TRBV10-3; J gene: TRBJ2-7; clone size: few; D gene: NA; CDR3 protein: CAISENVEGPYEQYF; CDR3 DNA: TGTGCCATCAGTGAGAACGTAGAGGGGCCCTACGAGCAGTACTTC